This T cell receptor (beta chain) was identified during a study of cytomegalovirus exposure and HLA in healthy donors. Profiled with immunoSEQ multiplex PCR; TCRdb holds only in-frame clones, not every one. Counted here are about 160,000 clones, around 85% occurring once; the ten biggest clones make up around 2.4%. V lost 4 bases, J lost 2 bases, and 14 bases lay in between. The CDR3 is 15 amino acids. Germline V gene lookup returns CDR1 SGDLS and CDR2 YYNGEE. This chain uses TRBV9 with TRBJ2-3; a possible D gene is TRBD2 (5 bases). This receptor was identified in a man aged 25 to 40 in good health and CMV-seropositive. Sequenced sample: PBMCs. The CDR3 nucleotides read TGTGCCAGCAGCCCATCGTGGACTGTCACAGATACGCAGTATTTT. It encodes CASSPSWTVTDTQYF.